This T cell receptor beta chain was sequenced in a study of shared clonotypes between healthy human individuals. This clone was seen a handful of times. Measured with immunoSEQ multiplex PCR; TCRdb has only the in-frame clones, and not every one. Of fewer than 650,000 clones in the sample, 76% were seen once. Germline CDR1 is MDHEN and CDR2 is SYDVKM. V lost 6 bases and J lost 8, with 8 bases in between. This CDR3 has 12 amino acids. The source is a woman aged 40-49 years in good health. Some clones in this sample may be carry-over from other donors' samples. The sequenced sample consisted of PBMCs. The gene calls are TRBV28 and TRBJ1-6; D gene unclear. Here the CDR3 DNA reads TGTGCCAGCAGATTGTCCGATTCACCCCTCCACTTT. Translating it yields CASRLSDSPLHF.